The 15 T cell receptor beta chains reported below all come from one sample, sequenced in a study of blood T cell repertoires in COVID-19. Measured with immunoSEQ multiplex PCR; TCRdb has only the in-frame clones, and not every one. The sample gives under 250,000 clones, 70% to 90% of which show up once; under 4.5% is in the top ten. The specimen sequenced was peripheral blood. The receptor set was obtained from a man between 45 and 60 years old with acute or convalescent COVID-19.

This clone was observed a single time. The chain's CDR3 is CASSQGLAPNEQFF. The DNA of the CDR3 is TGTGCCAGCAGCCAAGGGTTAGCCCCCAATGAGCAGTTCTTC. The gene calls are TRBV14 and TRBJ2-1; D is undetermined. This CDR3 comprises 14 residues. Germline lookup yields CDR1 SGHDN and CDR2 FVKESK. Trimming took off 1 base at V and 6 bases at J, with 10 bases between the two ends.

The chain has TRBV20-1 and TRBJ2-7; maybe TRBD1 (6 bases). V lost 5 bases to trimming and J lost 5 bases, with 10 bases between them. CDR3 length: 11 amino acids. The germline CDR1 and CDR2 sequences are DFQATT and SNEGSKA (reference sequence). The CDR3 protein is CSADRQDEQYF. The DNA of the CDR3 is TGCAGTGCTGACCGACAGGACGAGCAGTACTTC.

This sequence joins TRBV27 and TRBJ1-5; no clear D gene. CDR3 size: 12 residues. Germline assignment: CDR1 MNHEY and CDR2 SMNVEV (reference sequence). Trimming removed 6 bases at V and 4 bases at J, with 7 bases between. CDR3 nucleotide sequence: TGTGCCAGCAGAGGAGGGAATCAGCCCCAGCATTTT. It codes for CASRGGNQPQHF.

The chain employs TRBV11-3 and TRBJ2-2; TRBD2 matches at 8 bases. Germline CDR1 is SGHNT and CDR2 is YENEEA. This CDR3 contains 16 residues. V lost 4 bases to trimming and J lost 2 bases; unmatched junction nucleotides: 6. CDR3 in amino acids: CASSYREGTNTGELFF. The CDR3 bases are TGTGCCAGCAGCTACCGGGAGGGAACAAACACCGGGGAGCTGTTTTTT.

The chain carries TRBV11-2 and TRBJ2-3; 9 nucleotides line up with TRBD1. Per the germline V gene, CDR1 is SGHAT and CDR2 is FQNNGV. Trimming cost V 4 bases and J 3 bases; bases outside gene matches: 5. This CDR3 region has 15 residues. The CDR3 here is CASSSTGGRTDTQYF. CDR3 DNA: TGTGCCAGCAGCTCGACAGGGGGAAGGACAGATACGCAGTATTTT. The full variable domain, its missing parts supplied by reference TRBV11-2 and TRBJ2-3, is EAGVAQSPRYKIIEKRQSVAFWCNPISGHATLYWYQQILGQGPKLLIQFQNNGVVDDSQLPKDRFSAERLKGVDSTLKIQPAKLEDSAVYLCASSSTGGRTDTQYFGPGTRLTVL.

This sequence joins TRBV27 and TRBJ2-7; 7 bases agree with TRBD1. Germline CDR1 is MNHEY and CDR2 is SMNVEV (reference sequence). The V gene end was trimmed by 8 bases and the J gene end by 4 bases; junction bases not matched to a gene: 8. The CDR3 is 13 amino acids. This CDR3 is CASRRQGGYEQYF. The CDR3 nucleotides are TGTGCCAGCCGCCGACAGGGCGGGTACGAGCAGTACTTC.

The chain carries TRBV18 and TRBJ1-4, with 11 positions matching TRBD1. Germline CDR1 reads KGHSH; CDR2 reads LQKENI. Trimming at V came to 6 bases and at J to 7 bases, leaving 7 bases not matched to a gene. This CDR3 contains 15 residues. DNA for the CDR3: TGTGCCAGCTCCAGCCCCGGGACAGGGGGTGAAAAACTGTTTTTT. This translates into CASSSPGTGGEKLFF.

The rearrangement links TRBV6-1 to TRBJ2-5, with D unclear. The CDR3 covers 13 residues. The V end lost 1 base, the J end lost 6 bases, and 9 bases lay between the germline ends. Germline CDR1 and CDR2: MNHNS and SASEGT. CDR3 loop: CASSEGVFQTQYF. In DNA form, the CDR3 reads TGTGCCAGCAGTGAAGGCGTCTTCCAGACCCAGTACTTC.

Only one count was recorded for this clone. This chain uses TRBV2 with TRBJ1-4; 10 bases match TRBD1. This CDR3 region has 12 residues. Germline loops: CDR1 SNHLY, CDR2 FYNNEI. Unmatched junction bases numbered 3, after V lost 9 bases and J lost 8 bases. CDR3 DNA sequence: TGTGCCAGTGGACAGGGGGAGGAAAAACTGTTTTTT. Translating it yields CASGQGEEKLFF.

This rearrangement joins TRBV7-2 to TRBJ2-3, with TRBD2 matching 15 bases. Per the germline V gene, CDR1 is SGHTA and CDR2 is FQGNSA. Trimming at V came to 5 bases and at J to 6 bases, leaving 6 bases not matched to a gene. The CDR3 has 16 amino acids. CDR3 nucleotide sequence: TGTGCCAGCAGCCCAGGACTAGCGGGGGGGCTGGATACGCAGTATTTT. It yields the protein CASSPGLAGGLDTQYF. Variable domain in full (rest from reference TRBV7-2 and TRBJ2-3): GAGVSQSPSNKVTEKGKDVELRCDPISGHTALYWYRQSLGQGLEFLIYFQGNSAPDKSGLPSDRFSAERTGGSVSTLTIQRTQQEDSAVYLCASSPGLAGGLDTQYFGPGTRLTVL.

This sequence joins TRBV25-1 and TRBJ2-1; 11 bases fit TRBD2. The CDR3 is made up of 14 amino acids. Germline CDR1 is MGHDK and CDR2 is SYGVNS. Trimming took 10 bases from V and 5 from J; bases not matched to a gene: 7. This chain's CDR3 is CATARLAGNNEQFF. The CDR3 nucleotides read TGTGCCACAGCTCGACTAGCGGGGAACAATGAGCAGTTCTTC. Full variable domain (remainder filled in from reference TRBV25-1 and TRBJ2-1): EADIYQTPRYLVIGTGKKITLECSQTMGHDKMYWYQQDPGMELHLIHYSYGVNSTEKGDLSSESTVSRIRTEHFPLTLESARPSHTSQYLCATARLAGNNEQFFGPGTRLTVL.

This chain uses TRBV12-3 or TRBV12-4 with TRBJ2-7; no clear D gene. Trimming took off 3 bases at V and 3 bases at J, with 6 bases between the two ends. The CDR3 has 12 amino acids. CDR3 nucleotides: TGTGCCAGCAGTTTTGTCGGCTACGAGCAGTACTTC. Protein product: CASSFVGYEQYF.

This chain uses TRBV6-5 with TRBJ2-5; 10 nucleotides agree with TRBD2. Germline V lookup: CDR1 MNHEY, CDR2 SVGAGI. The CDR3 has 14 amino acids. V was pared by 7 bases and J by 2 bases, with 4 bases of the junction left unmatched. Here the CDR3 reads CASTLAGIQETQYF. CDR3 in DNA: TGTGCCAGCACACTAGCGGGAATACAAGAGACCCAGTACTTC.

The V gene is TRBV5-1, the J gene TRBJ1-1; D is unclear. V was clipped by 5 bases and J by 3 bases, with 11 bases between them. The CDR3 extends over 13 amino acids. Germline V gene sequence: CDR1 SGHRS, CDR2 YFSETQ. The CDR3 protein is CASSRLLDTEAFF. The DNA of the CDR3 is TGCGCCAGCAGTCGGCTACTAGACACTGAAGCTTTCTTT.

This chain connects TRBV6-5 to TRBJ1-4; D is unresolved. Trimming stripped 9 bases from V and 7 bases from J, with 15 bases between. The germline gives CDR1 MNHEY, CDR2 SVGAGI. This CDR3 spans 13 amino acids. The CDR3 nucleotides read TGTGCCAGTGTCGGACTGAACGGTGAAAAACTGTTTTTT. Protein: CASVGLNGEKLFF.